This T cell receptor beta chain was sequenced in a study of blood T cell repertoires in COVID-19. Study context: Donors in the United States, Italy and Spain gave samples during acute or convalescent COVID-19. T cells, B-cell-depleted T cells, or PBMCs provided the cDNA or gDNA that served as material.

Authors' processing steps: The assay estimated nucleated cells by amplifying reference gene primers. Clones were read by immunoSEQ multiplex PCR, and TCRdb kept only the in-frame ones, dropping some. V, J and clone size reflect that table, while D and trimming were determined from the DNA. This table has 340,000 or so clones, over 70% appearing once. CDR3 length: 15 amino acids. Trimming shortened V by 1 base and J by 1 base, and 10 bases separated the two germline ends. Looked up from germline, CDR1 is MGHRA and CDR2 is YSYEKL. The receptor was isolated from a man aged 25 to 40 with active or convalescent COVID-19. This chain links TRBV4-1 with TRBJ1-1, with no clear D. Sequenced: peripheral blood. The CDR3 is CASSQVQLWNTEAFF. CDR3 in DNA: TGCGCCAGCAGCCAAGTTCAGTTATGGAACACTGAAGCTTTCTTT.